The 30 T cell receptor beta chains in this list originate from one sample, sequenced in a study of neurological immune-mediated disorders (dated by TCRdb to the late 2010s). The protocol used for the library was 5' RACE. The instrument was an Illumina HiSeq 2500. Clones were called with MiXCR by TCRdb after fastp trimmed the public reads at Q25, and only in-frame beta chains were retained. Each CDR3 protein appears once, grouped with its most common genes and DNA. The table for this sample lists around 14,000 distinct CDR3 sequences; 5.5% to 7% of them were counted only once. The ten largest clones add up to approximately 25% of the sample. Sequenced material: CD8+ T cells from blood. The origin of the receptors is a middle-aged woman in good health.

This clonotype was counted many times. The chain joins TRBV7-9 to TRBJ2-2; no reliable D call. Germline CDR1 SEHNR, CDR2 FQNEAQ (reference sequence). This CDR3 comprises 13 residues. V was trimmed by 6 bases and J by 0 bases, leaving 5 bases between them. The CDR3 DNA follows: TGTGCCAGCAGATCTTCGAACACCGGGGAGCTGTTTTTT. Amino acid sequence: CASRSSNTGELFF.

This clonotype was counted at least ten times. This chain connects TRBV11-2 to TRBJ2-7; D gene ambiguous. Trimming shortened V by 1 base and J by 6 bases, and 4 bases separated the two germline ends. CDR3 length equals 11 residues. Germline CDR1 and CDR2: SGHAT and FQNNGV. The CDR3 DNA reads as TGTGCCAGCAGCTTAGTACGCGAGCAGTACTTC. Translating gives CASSLVREQYF.

This clonotype has ten or more counts. This chain uses TRBV15 with TRBJ2-1, with D hard to call. The CDR3 sequence is 13 residues long. V lost 4 bases to trimming and J lost 10 bases, with 14 bases between them. CDR1 LNHNV and CDR2 YYDKDF come from the germline V gene (reference sequence). DNA for the CDR3: TGTGCCACCAGCAACCCGAAACGAAACGAGCAGTTCTTC. Its protein is CATSNPKRNEQFF. Variable domain in full (rest from reference TRBV15 and TRBJ2-1): DAMVIQNPRYQVTQFGKPVTLSCSQTLNHNVMYWYQQKSSQAPKLLFHYYDKDFNNEADTPDNFQSRRPNTSFCFLDIRSPGLGDTAMYLCATSNPKRNEQFFGPGTRLTVL.

This clonotype was seen ten or more times. The chain carries TRBV7-9 and TRBJ1-4, with D possibly being TRBD1 (6 bases). V lost 5 bases to trimming and J lost 9 bases, with 19 bases between them. CDR3 length: 15 amino acids. Germline CDR1 and CDR2: SEHNR and FQNEAQ (reference sequence). The CDR3 reads CASSGLTGTRKKLFF. As DNA, the CDR3 is TGTGCCAGCAGCGGGCTTACCGGGACAAGGAAAAAACTGTTTTTT.

This clonotype was counted ten times or more. The chain links TRBV28 to TRBJ2-1, with 7 bases aligning to TRBD2. CDR3 length equals 14 residues. V lost 4 bases to trimming and J lost 6 bases; unmatched junction nucleotides: 6. CDR1 MDHEN and CDR2 SYDVKM come from the germline V gene. The CDR3 bases are TGTGCCAGCAGTTACCTACCGGGGGGCAATGAGCAGTTCTTC. Translation: CASSYLPGGNEQFF. Filled out from reference TRBV28 and TRBJ2-1, the complete variable domain reads DVKVTQSSRYLVKRTGEKVFLECVQDMDHENMFWYRQDPGLGLRLIYFSYDVKMKEKGDIPEGYSVSREKKERFSLILESASTNQTSMYLCASSYLPGGNEQFFGPGTRLTVL.

Ten or more counts support this clonotype. V is TRBV5-1 and J is TRBJ2-6; TRBD2 aligns across 7 bases. The CDR3 is made up of 18 amino acids. After removal of 1 base from V and 1 base from J, the junction contained 8 bases not matched to a gene. From germline, CDR1 is SGHRS and CDR2 YFSETQ. Here the CDR3 DNA reads TGCGCCAGCAGCTTGAACGGGGGGAAAAAATCTGGGGCCAACGTCCTGACTTTC. It translates to CASSLNGGKKSGANVLTF.

This clonotype was detected ten times or more. The chain employs TRBV27 and TRBJ2-2, with D possibly TRBD1 on 6 matching bases. Trimming pared 7 bases from V and 0 bases from J, leaving 15 bases between. Germline loops: CDR1 MNHEY, CDR2 SMNVEV (reference sequence). This CDR3 has 16 residues. The CDR3 sequence is CASTIGTPPNTGELFF. In DNA form, the CDR3 reads TGTGCCAGCACTATAGGGACACCCCCGAACACCGGGGAGCTGTTTTTT.

The table lists this clonotype with many counts. This chain connects TRBV12-3 or TRBV12-4 to TRBJ1-1; TRBD1 is a possible D gene (6 bases). The CDR3 is made up of 15 amino acids. Trimming removed 6 bases from V and 4 bases from J, with 18 bases in between. CDR3 amino acids: CASSLGRGGLTEAFF. CDR3 coding DNA: TGTGCCAGCAGCCTTGGCCGGGGGGGGCTCACTGAAGCTTTCTTT.

This clonotype was found many times. The chain recombines TRBV5-5 with TRBJ2-5, with TRBD1 matching 9 bases. Trimming removed 4 bases from V and 4 bases from J; junction bases left unmatched: 8. This CDR3 has 15 amino acids. Germline CDR1 is SGHKS and CDR2 is YYEKEE (reference sequence). The chain's CDR3 is CASSDRDRVRETQYF. CDR3 nucleotides: TGTGCCAGCAGCGACCGGGACAGGGTCCGAGAGACCCAGTACTTC. Full variable domain (rest looked up from reference TRBV5-5 and TRBJ2-5): DAGVTQSPTHLIKTRGQQVTLRCSPISGHKSVSWYQQVLGQGPQFIFQYYEKEERGRGNFPDRFSARQFPNYSSELNVNALLLGDSALYLCASSDRDRVRETQYFGPGTRLLVL.

This clonotype was observed many times. The chain employs TRBV7-9 and TRBJ2-1; TRBD1 matches at 8 bases. Germline V gene lookup returns CDR1 SEHNR and CDR2 FQNEAQ (reference sequence). This CDR3 spans 16 amino acids. Trimming cost V 5 bases and J 2 bases; bases outside gene matches: 8. Written as DNA, the CDR3 is TGTGCCAGCAGCCCGAGGGACAGGACGGCCTACAATGAGCAGTTCTTC. Protein product: CASSPRDRTAYNEQFF.

This clonotype was detected many times. This chain joins TRBV25-1 and TRBJ2-3; maybe TRBD2 (6 bases). This CDR3 is built from 13 residues. The V gene lost 7 bases and the J gene lost 2 bases, with 10 bases spanning the gap. Germline V gene data show CDR1 as MGHDK and CDR2 as SYGVNS. The DNA for the CDR3 is TGTGCCAGCATAGGCGGGAACACAGATACGCAGTATTTT. Its protein is CASIGGNTDTQYF.

This clonotype was counted at least ten times. The gene calls are TRBV9 and TRBJ2-1, with D tentatively TRBD2 (6 bases). V was shortened by 4 bases and J by 3 bases, with 14 bases between the two germline ends. The CDR3 is 15 residues long. Germline loops: CDR1 SGDLS, CDR2 YYNGEE. CDR3 coding DNA: TGTGCCAGCAGCCTCGGGGGAGCTATCTACAATGAGCAGTTCTTC. As protein: CASSLGGAIYNEQFF.

This clonotype was seen repeatedly, ten times or more. The genes are TRBV10-3 and TRBJ1-1; no clear D. Per the germline V gene, CDR1 is ENHRY and CDR2 is SYGVKD. The CDR3 contains 13 residues. V was shortened by 3 bases and J by 3 bases, with 8 bases between the two germline ends. The CDR3 loop reads CAISEWTYTEAFF. The CDR3 nucleotides are TGTGCCATCAGTGAATGGACTTACACTGAAGCTTTCTTT.

This clonotype was counted many times. This CDR3 reads CASTRGETQYF. CDR3 DNA: TGTGCCAGCACCAGGGGGGAGACCCAGTACTTC. The V call is TRBV12-3 or TRBV12-4, the J call TRBJ2-5; 7 bases align to TRBD1. The CDR3 length is 11 residues. The V gene end was trimmed by 7 bases and the J gene end by 5 bases; junction bases not matched to a gene: 1.

This clonotype has just a few counts. At one boundary the junction diverges from the germline segment, which might be a read error. This chain connects TRBV12-3 or TRBV12-4 to TRBJ1-1; TRBD1 is a possible D gene (5 bases). CDR3 length equals 13 residues. Here the CDR3 DNA reads TGTGCCAGCATTTTAGCCGGGACCCCTGAAGCTTTCTTT. Translated: CASILAGTPEAFF.

The sample holds many counts of this clonotype. V usage is TRBV4-1 and J usage is TRBJ2-3, with TRBD1 identical over 7 bases. Germline CDR1 MGHRA, CDR2 YSYEKL. CDR3 length equals 16 residues. Unmatched junction bases numbered 8, after V lost 5 bases and J lost 0 bases. In DNA form, the CDR3 reads TGCGCCAGCAGCGACAGACAGGGTCGGAGCACAGATACGCAGTATTTT. Its protein product is CASSDRQGRSTDTQYF.

This clonotype has at least ten counts. The chain has TRBV30 and TRBJ2-3; TRBD2 matches 10 bases. V dropped 0 bases and J dropped 4; count of bases not matched to a gene: 4. Germline V CDR1 and CDR2: GTSNPN, SVGIG (reference sequence). The CDR3 has 15 amino acids. CDR3 sequence reads: CAWSVASGRADTQYF. The DNA for the CDR3 is TGTGCCTGGAGTGTGGCTAGCGGGAGAGCAGATACGCAGTATTTT.

V usage is TRBV29-1 and J usage is TRBJ2-7; 7 nucleotides line up with TRBD1. Germline CDR1 SQVTM, CDR2 ANQGSEA. V lost 4 bases to trimming and J lost 2 bases; unmatched junction nucleotides: 5. This CDR3 has 13 amino acids. The CDR3 sequence is CSVVGTEPYEQYF. CDR3 nucleotides: TGCAGCGTTGTAGGGACAGAGCCCTACGAGCAGTACTTC.

Relative to its sample, this clonotype is large. The chain joins TRBV9 to TRBJ2-1, with TRBD2 matching 9 bases. With V trimmed by 6 bases and J by 0 bases, 4 bases remained unmatched. The germline CDR1 and CDR2 sequences are SGDLS and YYNGEE. CDR3 size: 15 residues. The DNA of the CDR3 is TGTGCCAGCACAGCGGGGGGCAGCTCCTACAATGAGCAGTTCTTC. Translating gives CASTAGGSSYNEQFF.

This clonotype occurred many times. The gene calls are TRBV6-1 and TRBJ1-6, with 8 bases aligning to TRBD1. The germline CDR1 and CDR2 sequences are MNHNS and SASEGT. V was pared by 0 bases and J by 7 bases, with 2 bases of the junction left unmatched. CDR3 length: 15 residues. CDR3 region: CASSEATGVNSPLHF. The CDR3 DNA reads TGTGCCAGCAGTGAAGCGACAGGGGTAAATTCACCCCTCCACTTT.

Ten or more counts support this clonotype. DNA for the CDR3: TGCGCCAGCAGCCCGACAGGTTTGGTGAACACCGGGGAGCTGTTTTTT. Translated, it gives CASSPTGLVNTGELFF. The chain combines TRBV5-1 with TRBJ2-2; TRBD1 is a possible D gene (6 bases). CDR3 size: 16 residues. Germline V gene data show CDR1 as SGHRS and CDR2 as YFSETQ. V was pared by 4 bases and J by 1 base, with 14 bases between.

This clonotype was counted many times. The CDR3 loop reads CASSPRLTQQFF. The CDR3 DNA reads as TGTGCCAGCAGCCCCCGCCTGACGCAGCAGTTCTTC. The rearrangement links TRBV5-6 to TRBJ2-1; D not certain. This CDR3 contains 12 residues. V was shortened by 4 bases and J by 11 bases, with 13 bases between the two germline ends. Germline CDR1 SGHDT, CDR2 YYEEEE. The full variable domain, completed using reference TRBV5-6 and TRBJ2-1, is DAGVTQSPTHLIKTRGQQVTLRCSPKSGHDTVSWYQQALGQGPQFIFQYYEEEERQRGNFPDRFSGHQFPNYSSELNVNALLLGDSALYLCASSPRLTQQFFGPGTRLTVL.

This clonotype is labeled as large. The CDR3 sequence: CASSSEGGRSYEQYF. CDR3 sequence (DNA): TGTGCCAGCAGCTCGGAGGGGGGACGCTCCTACGAGCAGTACTTC. The chain combines TRBV5-6 with TRBJ2-7; D possibly uses TRBD1 or TRBD2 (6 bases each). Deletions cut 3 bases from V and 0 bases from J, with 13 bases between. The V gene's germline CDR1 is SGHDT and CDR2 YYEEEE. The CDR3 consists of 15 residues.

This clonotype was detected ten times or more. The J gene is TRBJ1-5, the V gene TRBV28; D perhaps matches TRBD1 (6 bases). V was pared by 6 bases and J by 0 bases, with 12 bases between. Germline V gene data show CDR1 as MDHEN and CDR2 as SYDVKM. The CDR3 extends over 15 amino acids. The chain's CDR3 is CASRPTGVSNQPQHF. The CDR3 nucleotides read TGTGCCAGCAGACCGACAGGCGTTAGCAATCAGCCCCAGCATTTT. Variable domain in full (rest from reference TRBV28 and TRBJ1-5): DVKVTQSSRYLVKRTGEKVFLECVQDMDHENMFWYRQDPGLGLRLIYFSYDVKMKEKGDIPEGYSVSREKKERFSLILESASTNQTSMYLCASRPTGVSNQPQHFGDGTRLSIL.

This clonotype was seen at least ten times. V usage is TRBV5-1 and J usage is TRBJ2-7, with 11 bases that match TRBD2. The V gene end was trimmed by 0 bases and the J gene end by 2 bases; junction bases not matched to a gene: 4. The CDR3 runs to 16 residues. Per the germline V gene, CDR1 is SGHRS and CDR2 is YFSETQ. The CDR3 DNA follows: TGCGCCAGCAGCTTGGCCCTAGCGGGAGGCCCCTACGAGCAGTACTTC. This codes for CASSLALAGGPYEQYF.

This clonotype came up many times. This sequence joins TRBV20-1 and TRBJ1-6, with a weak D call TRBD1 (5 bases). The CDR3 spans 15 residues. Germline CDR1 and CDR2: DFQATT and SNEGSKA (reference sequence). The V end lost 8 bases, the J end lost 7 bases, and 21 bases lay between the germline ends. The DNA for the CDR3 is TGCAGTTGGCCTGGAGTGGCAGGGTCAAATTCACCCCTCCACTTT. Protein product: CSWPGVAGSNSPLHF.

This clonotype appeared many times. The chain couples TRBV6-5 to TRBJ2-2; no firm D call. Between the trimmed V and J ends, which lost 3 bases and 6 bases, there was a span of 5 bases. The CDR3 runs to 12 residues. CDR1 MNHEY and CDR2 SVGAGI come from the germline V gene. Here the CDR3 reads CASSYGAGELFF. The CDR3 region has the DNA TGTGCCAGCAGTTATGGCGCCGGGGAGCTGTTTTTT.

This clonotype was observed at least ten times. The V gene is TRBV24-1, the J gene TRBJ2-1, with 7 nucleotides matching TRBD2. Germline V gives CDR1 KGHDR, CDR2 SFDVKD. V shed 3 bases, J shed 6 bases, and the junction held 16 bases outside the gene matches. This CDR3 spans 18 amino acids. The CDR3 protein is CATSDPRMREGQVNEQFF. As DNA, the CDR3 is TGTGCCACCAGTGATCCCCGTATGAGGGAGGGGCAGGTCAATGAGCAGTTCTTC.

This clonotype was counted only a few times. CDR3 nucleotide sequence: TGCAGCGTTGTCCTTTATAGCACAGATACGCAGTATTTT. Translated, it gives CSVVLYSTDTQYF. The chain couples TRBV29-1 to TRBJ2-3; no clear D. CDR1 and CDR2 (germline): SQVTM, ANQGSEA. The CDR3 covers 13 residues. V was trimmed by 4 bases and J by 0 bases, leaving 8 bases between them.

The sample holds many counts of this clonotype. The chain is built from TRBV27 and TRBJ2-2; 7 bases line up with TRBD1. The germline CDR1 and CDR2 sequences are MNHEY and SMNVEV (reference sequence). J gave up 9 bases and V 5 bases, and 12 bases lay outside the gene matches. The CDR3 consists of 15 residues. Written as DNA, the CDR3 is TGTGCCAGCAGTATGGGACAGCCGACGGTGTGGGAGCTGTTTTTT. Translating gives CASSMGQPTVWELFF.